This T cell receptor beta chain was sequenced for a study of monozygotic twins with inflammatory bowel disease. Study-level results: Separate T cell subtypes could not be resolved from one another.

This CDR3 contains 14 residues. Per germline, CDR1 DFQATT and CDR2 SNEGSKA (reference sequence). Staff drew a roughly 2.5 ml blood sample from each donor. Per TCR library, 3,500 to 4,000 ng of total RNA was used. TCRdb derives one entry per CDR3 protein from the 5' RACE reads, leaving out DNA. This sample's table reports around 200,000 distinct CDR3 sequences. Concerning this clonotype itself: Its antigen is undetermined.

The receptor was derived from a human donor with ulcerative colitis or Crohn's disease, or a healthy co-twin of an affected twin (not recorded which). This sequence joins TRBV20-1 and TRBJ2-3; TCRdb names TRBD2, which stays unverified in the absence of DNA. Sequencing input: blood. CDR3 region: CSALAGGGTDTQYF.